This T cell receptor (beta chain) was captured by sequencing in a study of response to subunit inactivated influenza vaccine. Study results and limitations: That few new T cells are recruited by each seasonal influenza vaccination was the authors' suggestion.

This clonotype came up a few times. Its target is not known. TCRdb called the RT-PCR reads again in MiXCR, with one record for every CDR3 protein. The data show a few hundred thousand distinct CDR3 sequences, about 20% seen once. CDR1 is MNHNS and CDR2 is SASEGT in the germline V gene. V was pared by 4 bases and J by 1 base, with 7 bases of the junction left unmatched. The CDR3 is made up of 17 amino acids. The clonotype originates from a man between 50 and 75 years old who received an inactivated influenza vaccine. The source material was PBMCs from blood, sampled about 19 months after vaccination. The gene calls are TRBV6-1 and TRBJ1-5; 10 nucleotides align to TRBD1. As DNA, the CDR3 is TGTGCCAGCAGTGCCGGGACAGGGGTTGCAAGCAATCAGCCCCAGCATTTT. Translating it yields CASSAGTGVASNQPQHF.